The TCR beta chain under discussion was sequenced for a study of cytomegalovirus exposure and HLA in healthy donors. Whole-study results and caveats: A later look showed TCR association rates differing by HLA locus, highest for DRB1 and lowest for HLA-C. Some TCR beta chains (164 of them) were listed as cytomegalovirus-associated. Rarity held for most TCR sequences, but there were some public TCRs that occurred in many donors. Association with HLA alleles at 0.05 false discovery rate was found for roughly 17,000 TCR beta sequences in a later analysis.

The CDR3 covers 15 residues. V shed 5 bases and J 6 bases; nucleotides not matched to a gene: 12. Germline-derived CDR1 and CDR2 are MNHEY and SMNVEV (reference sequence). Primers included in the PCR were 60 Vbeta and 13 Jbeta primers. Produced via immunoSEQ multiplex PCR; TCRdb's table is partial and in-frame only. The sample has over 200,000 clones; about 89% are singletons. This clone was seen once. Its matching antigen is unknown. This receptor was taken from a woman in her late teens or twenties in good health and CMV-seronegative. Sequencing input: PBMCs. The chain combines TRBV27 with TRBJ2-7; TRBD1 matches 8 bases. CDR3 coding DNA: TGTGCCAGCAGTCCCCGGACAGGGAAGAAAAGCGAGCAGTACTTC. It encodes CASSPRTGKKSEQYF.